This T cell receptor beta chain came from a study of T-cell memory formation after mild COVID-19. In the study overall: TCR clusters were largely donor specific. Whole-study results and caveats: The CD4+ clones that contracted clustered mainly within CM and EM, and the CD8+ clones concentrated in EMRA. Researchers found some responding clones in pre-infection memory, a sign that cross-reactive memory joined.

5'RACE with constant-segment primers yielded barcoded, UMI-tagged TCR alpha and TCR beta cDNA libraries. TCRdb re-analysed the 5' RACE reads in MiXCR, keeping a single row per CDR3 protein. The sample holds about 62,000 distinct CDR3 sequences; about a tenth are singletons and the top ten take around 1.1%. This CDR3 is 16 amino acids long. V gave up 1 base and J gave up 3 bases, with 14 bases separating them. Germline V gene sequence: CDR1 SGHTA, CDR2 FQGNSA. As concerns this clonotype: The antigen remains undetermined.

The sample taken for sequencing was PBMCs or a T cell subset sorted from them (not recorded which). This sequence originates from a man younger than 35 who had mild COVID-19 (a few samples of this study predate the infection). Cell type and time point are not known. The V call is TRBV7-2, the J call TRBJ2-3; D is tentatively TRBD1 or TRBD2 (5 bases each). Here the CDR3 reads CASSLVGVVITDTQYF. The CDR3 nucleotides are TGTGCCAGCAGCTTAGTGGGGGTAGTTATAACAGATACGCAGTATTTT.